This T cell receptor (beta chain) was documented in a study of read filtering for tumor transcriptome and immune sequencing. Study-wide context: Patients were approximately 18 male and about 15 female, mean age 65.9 years, range 47 to 80. R-ISS stage counts were 8 or 9 for I, 15 to 20 for II, 6 or 7 for III.

Every patient had bone marrow sampled while the disease was active. CDR1 is SEHNR and CDR2 is FQNEAQ in the germline V gene (reference sequence). V dropped 5 bases and J dropped 5; count of bases not matched to a gene: 11. The CDR3 spans 15 residues. From about 400 ng of RNA, a library with molecular barcoded alpha/delta and beta/gamma adaptors was made. TCRdb analysed the reads with MiXCR anew, one entry per CDR3 protein. The profile shows about 57,000 distinct CDR3 sequences, roughly 19% of them singletons. Material for sequencing was a population of CD138-negative cells sorted from bone marrow. The J gene is TRBJ2-5, the V gene TRBV7-9; TRBD2 matches at 7 bases. This TCR was recovered from a donor aged 40 or older with multiple myeloma. In nucleotides, the CDR3 is TGTGCCAGCAGCCCCAGGACTAGGTTGAAGGAGACCCAGTACTTC. Translation: CASSPRTRLKETQYF. Together with reference TRBV7-9 and TRBJ2-5, the CDR3 gives the full variable domain: DTGVSQNPRHKITKRGQNVTFRCDPISEHNRLYWYRQTLGQGPEFLTYFQNEAQLEKSRLLSDRFSAERPKGSFSTLEIQRTEQGDSAMYLCASSPRTRLKETQYFGPGTRLLVL.